This T cell receptor beta chain was captured by sequencing in a study of beta chain features in type 1 diabetes listed by TCRdb under 2018. With respect to the entire study: Mean age, gender distribution, total cell number and subset yield did not differ between patients and healthy donors. Across all samples, approximately 98,000,000 sorted cells were examined, and cell number per subset correlated strongly with RNA yield. The study compared the TCRB repertoires of sorted circulating CD4+ T cell subsets in recently diagnosed type 1 diabetes patients with those in matched healthy donors. Regulatory and stem cell-like memory subsets were isolated from only 8 patients and roughly eight healthy donors, whereas naive and central memory subsets came from all 30 or so donors. Study-level results and caveats: Naive, central memory and regulatory TCRB repertoires appeared more similar among patients than among healthy donors. At VDJ recombination sites, patients with type 1 diabetes made fewer insertions and deleted more nucleotides, a pattern implying thymic rearrangement abnormalities. Because cDNA rather than genomic DNA was sequenced, highly expressing activated cells could have been over-represented, although no difference in activation and CD3 levels was found between groups. Shorter templates might have been favored by PCR, but patient and control samples were amplified and corrected together, so both groups would have been affected equally by any skew. Because the HLA sub-analyses included only small numbers of individuals, any influence of HLA type on TCRB rearrangement was left unresolved. In all four CD4+ subsets, TCRB CDR3 length was moderately but significantly shorter in type 1 diabetes patients.

This clone has only a few counts. No cognate antigen has been identified for it. Base-call qualities are not available, and no considerably larger clone is one nucleotide away. The entire amount of isolated RNA was reverse transcribed using the High Capacity cDNA Reverse Transcription Kit, so the sequenced TCRB transcripts were expressed ones. Deep immunoSEQ sequencing was performed on naive, central memory and regulatory T cell samples, with an average of around 3.4 million total reads per sample. After sorted cells were lysed in RLT buffer, RNA was extracted with DNase-treated RNeasy Micro or Mini kits, with the choice depending on cell number. To prevent cross-contamination, every cell subset was processed on its own, while patient and healthy donor samples were processed together. The immunoSEQ multiplex PCR was used to amplify TCRB sequences from cDNA, yielding 87-bp fragments that span the CDR3 region. Sequencing of the amplicons was done on the Illumina HiSeq platform. The published analysis was carried out like this. Synthetic template baselines were used to correct PCR bias computationally, reads within Hamming distance 2 were collapsed together, and singletons that could not be merged were discarded. By aligning reads against IMGT, V, D and J genes, CDR3 length, and insertions or deletions at six rearrangement sites were assigned. Clonotype counts were normalized to sorted cell number within each subset before computing true diversity and Gini coefficients with the tcR R package. The overlap coefficient, calculated on TCRB nucleotide sequences, was used to measure repertoire sharing. The immuneACCESS repertoire file appears here via TCRdb, limited to in-frame rearrangements. These files lack a portion of the clones; in checked studies, under half of the deficit traces to unresolved V genes, and the cause of the others is not known. V, J and clone size were drawn from that table, and D and trimming were deduced from the DNA. The sample table holds around 280,000 clones, of which about 7.8% were seen once. The top ten clonotypes cover approximately 1% of the sample.

A single peripheral blood draw of about 120 mL on average was collected from each donor into heparinised tubes. A BD FACSAria II was used to sort naive, central memory, regulatory and stem cell-like memory CD4+ T cells with a panel that included CD45RO, CCR7, CD25, CD127, CD95 and CD27. A purity above 95% was achieved for all sorted populations. PBMCs were isolated right away by Lymphoprep density gradient centrifugation and were stained directly, without culture. To minimize batch effects, samples were stained and sorted in pairs, one healthy donor with one patient per experiment. Its CDR3 holds 17 amino acids, cysteine through phenylalanine. Only the CDR3 part of the read is kept: 51 bases, read in frame from the first base. From the germline V gene (reference sequence), CDR1 is MNHEY and CDR2 is SMNVEV. V ends up 2 bases short and J 4 bases short, with an unmatched junction base count of 8.

The sequenced sample was central memory CD4+ T cells from blood. The chain is encoded by TRBV27 joined to TRBJ2-5; 12 central nucleotides agree with TRBD2. This clonotype originated in a woman aged 18-35 years in good health. The bases are TGTGCCAGCAGTTTAACCGCCGGACTAGCGGGAAGAGAGACCCAGTACTTC. This codes for CASSLTAGLAGRETQYF.